This is a list of T cell receptor beta chains from one sample in a study of spatial heterogeneity in lung cancer. A single record per CDR3 protein comes from TCRdb applying MiXCR to the 5' RACE reads. The profile shows about 95,000 distinct CDR3 sequences, approximately 8.5% of them singletons. Sequencing used PBMCs, obtained at surgery. The receptors derive from a male donor with early-stage non-small cell lung cancer. CDR3s include the opening cysteine and the closing phenylalanine or tryptophan. The D gene is left open where the match is weak. Clone size is stated in some rows and not others, as once, few, many or a class when expanded.

D gene | J gene | clone size | V gene | CDR3 DNA | CDR3 protein
- | TRBJ2-1 | few | TRBV7-3 | TGTGCCAGCAGCACCCGACTGAACAATGAGCAGTTCTTC | CASSTRLNNEQFF
- | TRBJ1-1 | few | TRBV6-1 | TGTGCCAGCAGTGACAGGGGAAACACTGAAGCTTTCTTT | CASSDRGNTEAFF
- | TRBJ2-3 | few | TRBV28 | TGTGCCAGCAGTTCTGTGGGGAGCCCGGGGAACACAGATACGCAGTATTTT | CASSSVGSPGNTDTQYF
TRBD2 | TRBJ2-2 | few | TRBV20-1 | TGCAGTGCGAGGCCCTCCGGGACTAGCCACACCGGGGAGCTGTTTTTT | CSARPSGTSHTGELFF
TRBD1 | TRBJ2-5 | - | TRBV20-1 | TGCAGTGCCCCAGGGACAGGGCTATTCGGCGGTAGAGAGACCCAGTACTTC | CSAPGTGLFGGRETQYF
- | TRBJ2-5 | many | TRBV6-2/TRBV6-3 | TGTGCCAGCAAAGGGGTAAAGACCCAGTACTTC | CASKGVKTQYF
- | TRBJ2-2 | few | TRBV2 | TGTGCCAGCACTTTGTCGGGAGCCACCGGGGAGCTGTTTTTT | CASTLSGATGELFF
- | TRBJ1-4 | few | TRBV29-1 | TGCAGCGGGACTTGGGGTAATGAAAAACTGTTTTTT | CSGTWGNEKLFF
TRBD2 | TRBJ2-5 | - | TRBV3-1 | TGTGCCAGCAGCTCGCAGACTAGCGGGGGCCAAGAGACCCAGTACTTC | CASSSQTSGGQETQYF
TRBD2 | TRBJ2-3 | many | TRBV12-3/TRBV12-4 | TGTGCCAGCATGGGGCGGGGGGGCCTCACAGATACGCAGTATTTT | CASMGRGGLTDTQYF
TRBD1 | TRBJ1-6 | - | TRBV20-1 | TGCAGTGCTAGAGACCAGGGACAGGGTAGTAATTCACCCCTCCACTTT | CSARDQGQGSNSPLHF
- | TRBJ2-7 | many | TRBV29-1 | TGCAGCGCCCAAACGGGGTTCTCCTACGAGCAGTACTTC | CSAQTGFSYEQYF
TRBD1 | TRBJ2-7 | many | TRBV12-3/TRBV12-4 | TGTGCCAGCAGTCCCAGGGGGCTTAACGAGCAGTACTTC | CASSPRGLNEQYF
TRBD2 | TRBJ2-1 | few | TRBV20-1 | TGCAGTGCTAGAGAGGGCGGGAGCTCCTACAATGAGCAGTTCTTC | CSAREGGSSYNEQFF
- | TRBJ2-5 | few | TRBV3-1 | TGTGCCAGCAGCCTCTGGGAACAAGAGACCCAGTACTTC | CASSLWEQETQYF
- | TRBJ1-2 | - | TRBV28 | TGTGCCAGCAGTTCCTCTGGACGGGTGGGTGGCTACACCTTC | CASSSSGRVGGYTF
- | TRBJ2-3 | many | TRBV7-9 | TGTGCCAGCAGCTTCACGGGGCCAGATACGCAGTATTTT | CASSFTGPDTQYF
TRBD1 | TRBJ1-1 | few | TRBV29-1 | TGCAGCGTTGACACTTTCTCCAGGGGGAAGAACACTGAAGCTTTCTTT | CSVDTFSRGKNTEAFF
TRBD2 | TRBJ2-5 | few | TRBV20-1 | TGCAGTGCTCACCCGGGAGCTTCCGGGGGGAGAGAGACCCAGTACTTC | CSAHPGASGGRETQYF
- | TRBJ2-3 | - | TRBV20-1 | TGCAGTGCTAGAGATATAACAGGAGGGACGCAGTATTTT | CSARDITGGTQYF
TRBD2 | TRBJ2-1 | once | TRBV5-1 | TGCGCCAGCAGCTCGGGACTAGCGGGAGGGTACAATGAGCAGTTCTTC | CASSSGLAGGYNEQFF
- | TRBJ2-3 | few | TRBV27 | TGTGCCACATGGGGACCCAACACAGATACGCAGTATTTT | CATWGPNTDTQYF
- | TRBJ2-3 | few | TRBV28 | TGTGCCAGCAGTTTACAGACAGATACGCAGTATTTT | CASSLQTDTQYF